This T cell receptor (beta chain) was sequenced during a study of blood T cell repertoires in COVID-19. Study summary: Samples taken during acute and convalescent COVID-19 were collected in the United States, Italy and Spain.

CDR1 is MDHEN and CDR2 is SYDVKM in the germline V gene. The CDR3 extends over 14 amino acids. The ends were cut back, 7 bases at V and 5 bases at J, with 18 bases in the middle. Authors' analysis steps: For nucleated cells, counts were estimated from reference gene primer amplification. The assay was immunoSEQ multiplex PCR, and TCRdb's table has in-frame clones only and misses some. From that table come the V and J calls and clone size; the DNA was used to work out D and trimming. The data show about 180,000 clones, roughly four fifths seen once. Material: peripheral blood. The receptor comes from a woman in her seventies with COVID-19, enrolled during active disease. V usage is TRBV28 and J usage is TRBJ2-7; TRBD2 is a possible D gene (5 bases). In DNA form, the CDR3 reads TGTGCCAGCATCAACCGGGCTAGAGGGCACGAGCAGTACTTC. It yields the protein CASINRARGHEQYF.